Below, 23 T cell receptor beta chains from the same sample are listed, as sequenced in a study of blood T cell repertoires in COVID-19. The repertoire was sequenced with immunoSEQ multiplex PCR; TCRdb's copy has only in-frame clones and lacks some. The profile shows some 130,000 clones, 86% of them singletons. The specimen sequenced was peripheral blood. The receptors were gathered from a woman aged 70-85 years with COVID-19, enrolled during active disease.

V and J are TRBV6-6 and TRBJ2-7; possibly TRBD2 for D (5 bases). The CDR3 has 13 amino acids. The V gene lost 6 bases and the J gene lost 6 bases, with 15 bases spanning the gap. Germline values: CDR1 MNHNY, CDR2 SVGAGI (reference sequence). CDR3 protein: CASRWTGSGEQYF. The CDR3 DNA is TGTGCCAGCAGATGGACGGGGAGTGGCGAGCAGTACTTC.

V is TRBV28 and J is TRBJ1-5, with TRBD1 as a possible D gene (6 bases). Trimming cost V 3 bases and J 3 bases, with 9 bases left between them. Germline V lookup: CDR1 MDHEN, CDR2 SYDVKM. The CDR3 runs to 14 residues. The CDR3 is CASSLTGPNQPQHF. The CDR3 bases are TGTGCCAGCAGTTTGACAGGCCCCAATCAGCCCCAGCATTTT. The full variable domain, rest sourced from reference TRBV28 and TRBJ1-5, is DVKVTQSSRYLVKRTGEKVFLECVQDMDHENMFWYRQDPGLGLRLIYFSYDVKMKEKGDIPEGYSVSREKKERFSLILESASTNQTSMYLCASSLTGPNQPQHFGDGTRLSIL.

This clone was observed once. This chain connects TRBV9 to TRBJ1-6, with 8 bases matching TRBD1. The CDR3 spans 18 residues. Per germline, CDR1 SGDLS and CDR2 YYNGEE. V dropped 0 bases and J dropped 3; count of bases not matched to a gene: 8. CDR3 loop: CASSVDPGGGGYNSPLHF. The CDR3 region has the DNA TGTGCCAGCAGCGTAGATCCAGGGGGCGGAGGCTATAATTCACCCCTCCACTTT.

This clone has only one observation. J is TRBJ1-2 and V is TRBV7-8, with a weak D call TRBD1 (6 bases). Trimming shortened V by 1 base and J by 5 bases, and 17 bases separated the two germline ends. The germline V gene has CDR1 SGHVS and CDR2 FQNEAQ. The CDR3 sequence is 16 residues long. CDR3 DNA sequence: TGTGCCAGCAGCTTAGAAGTTTGGACAGACGTATATGGCTACACCTTC. Translated, it gives CASSLEVWTDVYGYTF.

The V call is TRBV7-8, the J call TRBJ2-3, with 7 bases that match TRBD2. Germline V gives CDR1 SGHVS, CDR2 FQNEAQ. The length of the CDR3 is 14 residues. V dropped 1 base and J dropped 6; count of bases not matched to a gene: 4. The CDR3: CASSLGVSGDTQYF. CDR3 bases: TGTGCCAGCAGCTTAGGGGTTAGCGGGGATACGCAGTATTTT.

The rearrangement joins TRBV18 to TRBJ2-2; a possible D gene is TRBD2 (6 bases). The CDR3 totals 16 residues. Per the germline V gene, CDR1 is KGHSH and CDR2 is LQKENI. Trimming removed 6 bases from V and 1 base from J, with 15 bases in between. The CDR3 is CASSAKRGMNTGELFF. CDR3 in DNA: TGTGCCAGCTCTGCTAAACGGGGGATGAACACCGGGGAGCTGTTTTTT.

This chain joins TRBV24-1 and TRBJ2-3; D is possibly TRBD2 (6 bases). CDR1 is KGHDR, CDR2 SFDVKD, per germline. This CDR3 is built from 15 residues. V was cut by 5 bases and J by 1 base, with 12 bases left in between. CDR3 residues: CATSAGGWGTDTQYF. As DNA, the CDR3 is TGTGCCACCAGTGCTGGAGGGTGGGGCACAGATACGCAGTATTTT.

V is TRBV5-1 and J is TRBJ1-4; weak D call: TRBD1 (5 bases). Trimming cost V 4 bases and J 7 bases, with 20 bases left between them. The CDR3 contains 16 residues. CDR1 SGHRS and CDR2 YFSETQ come from the germline V gene. The CDR3 DNA is TGCGCCAGCAGCCTTAGTCCTATGCAGGGTAGTGAAAAACTGTTTTTT. It is translated as CASSLSPMQGSEKLFF.

The rearrangement links TRBV11-2 to TRBJ2-2, with D possibly being TRBD1 (5 bases). The CDR3 runs to 15 residues. V lost 3 bases and J lost 1, with 9 bases in between. Germline-derived CDR1 and CDR2 are SGHAT and FQNNGV. As DNA, the CDR3 is TGTGCCAGCAGCTTGACAGAGATGAACACCGGGGAGCTGTTTTTT. It translates to CASSLTEMNTGELFF.

This chain uses TRBV28 with TRBJ2-7; TRBD1 might be the D (6 bases). This CDR3 comprises 13 residues. Germline V lookup: CDR1 MDHEN, CDR2 SYDVKM. The V and J ends lost 10 bases and 0 bases respectively, with 13 bases between them. The CDR3 bases are TGTGCCACCCAGGGGAAGGTCTCCTACGAGCAGTACTTC. Translating it yields CATQGKVSYEQYF.

This chain links TRBV2 with TRBJ1-1; TRBD1 matches at 9 bases. The CDR3 consists of 13 residues. V lost 7 bases, J lost 3 bases, and 3 bases stayed unmatched. CDR1 and CDR2 (germline): SNHLY, FYNNEI. CDR3 protein: CASNRQGDTEAFF. CDR3 in DNA: TGTGCCAGCAATCGACAGGGGGACACTGAAGCTTTCTTT. The full variable domain, in which reference TRBV2 and TRBJ1-1 provide the parts outside the CDR3, is EPEVTQTPSHQVTQMGQEVILRCVPISNHLYFYWYRQILGQKVEFLVSFYNNEISEKSEIFDDQFSVERPDGSNFTLKIRSTKLEDSAMYFCASNRQGDTEAFFGQGTRLTVV.

The chain combines TRBV30 with TRBJ1-1; D is perhaps TRBD1 (5 bases). Germline CDR1 and CDR2: GTSNPN and SVGIG (reference sequence). CDR3 length equals 13 residues. Between the trimmed V and J ends, which lost 5 bases and 2 bases, there was a span of 12 bases. The CDR3 loop is CAWDSNPNTEAFF. The CDR3 nucleotides are TGTGCCTGGGACAGCAACCCTAACACTGAAGCTTTCTTT.

The chain links TRBV19 to TRBJ1-4, with 9 bases that match TRBD1. The V gene's germline CDR1 is LNHDA and CDR2 SQIVND (reference sequence). This CDR3 has 15 amino acids. V shed 4 bases and J 5 bases; nucleotides not matched to a gene: 5. The CDR3 DNA reads as TGTGCCAGTAGTACCGCCGGGACAGGGAATGAAAAACTGTTTTTT. Translated: CASSTAGTGNEKLFF.

This chain connects TRBV6-1 to TRBJ1-5; D call uncertain. Germline V gene data show CDR1 as MNHNS and CDR2 as SASEGT. The CDR3 runs to 12 residues. V dropped 3 bases and J dropped 5 bases, with 5 bases sitting between them. CDR3 amino acids: CASSEGDQPQHF. For the CDR3, the DNA is TGTGCCAGCAGTGAGGGAGATCAGCCCCAGCATTTT.

J is TRBJ1-2 and V is TRBV28; D may be TRBD1 (5 bases). The V gene lost 2 bases and the J gene lost 2 bases, with 9 bases spanning the gap. This CDR3 is 14 amino acids long. Germline V gene lookup returns CDR1 MDHEN and CDR2 SYDVKM. The CDR3 sequence: CASSLVGANYGYTF. As DNA, the CDR3 is TGTGCCAGCAGTTTAGTTGGGGCCAACTATGGCTACACCTTC.

The chain employs TRBV5-1 and TRBJ1-5; D is perhaps TRBD1 (5 bases). The CDR3 consists of 15 residues. Germline loops: CDR1 SGHRS, CDR2 YFSETQ. V lost 4 bases to trimming and J lost 0 bases, with 11 bases between them. The CDR3 is CASSPGQYSNQPQHF. DNA of the CDR3: TGCGCCAGCAGCCCCGGACAATATAGCAATCAGCCCCAGCATTTT.

The CDR3 DNA follows: TGCGCCAGCAGCCAAGAAGGAACAGACTCTGGAAACACCATATATTTT. As protein: CASSQEGTDSGNTIYF. The V gene is TRBV4-1, the J gene TRBJ1-3; D gene ambiguous. Deletions cut 0 bases from V and 0 bases from J, with 9 bases between. Germline assignment: CDR1 MGHRA and CDR2 YSYEKL. The CDR3 is 16 amino acids.

The V and J genes are TRBV11-2 and TRBJ2-7, with 9 bases that match TRBD2. The junction had 5 bases not matched to a gene; V was cut back by 3 bases and J by 2 bases. The CDR3 is 15 amino acids. Per germline, CDR1 SGHAT and CDR2 FQNNGV. The CDR3 coding sequence is TGTGCCAGCAGCTTTCTTAGCGGGGGACCCTACGAGCAGTACTTC. Residues: CASSFLSGGPYEQYF.

The V and J genes are TRBV6-5 and TRBJ1-4; 7 bases are a match to TRBD1. The CDR3 has 13 residues. V trimming: 7 bases; J trimming: 8 bases; junction bases outside the gene matches: 7. In germline, CDR1 is MNHEY, CDR2 SVGAGI. The CDR3 sequence is CASNRQGWEKLFF. Written as DNA, the CDR3 is TGTGCCAGCAATAGACAGGGCTGGGAAAAACTGTTTTTT.

The chain joins TRBV5-5 to TRBJ1-2; 7 nucleotides line up with TRBD1. This CDR3 has 13 amino acids. Germline V gene lookup returns CDR1 SGHKS and CDR2 YYEKEE (reference sequence). The V and J ends lost 1 base and 4 bases, in that order; junction bases with no gene match: 1. The CDR3 nucleotides read TGTGCCAGCAGCTTGCAGGGGGGCTATGGCTACACCTTC. This encodes CASSLQGGYGYTF.

This rearrangement joins TRBV6-5 to TRBJ2-3; 7 nucleotides match TRBD2. Germline trimming cut 6 bases from V and 0 bases from J; bases unmatched to any gene: 6. The CDR3 consists of 15 residues. CDR1 MNHEY and CDR2 SVGAGI come from the germline V gene. CDR3 region: CASSPSGVSTDTQYF. For the CDR3, the DNA is TGTGCCAGCAGCCCCAGCGGGGTTAGCACAGATACGCAGTATTTT.

V usage is TRBV4-1 and J usage is TRBJ1-3; D unclear. CDR1 and CDR2 (germline): MGHRA, YSYEKL. The CDR3 runs to 15 residues. V was clipped by 1 base and J by 0 bases, with 7 bases between them. CDR3 amino acids: CASSQASFSGNTIYF. CDR3 DNA: TGCGCCAGCAGCCAAGCGAGCTTCTCTGGAAACACCATATATTTT.

V is TRBV30 and J is TRBJ1-1; 7 nucleotides match TRBD1. The junction had 2 bases not matched to a gene; V was cut back by 0 bases and J by 4 bases. The CDR3 runs to 13 residues. Germline V gene data show CDR1 as GTSNPN and CDR2 as SVGIG (reference sequence). CDR3: CAWSVSGGTEAFF. The CDR3 nucleotides are TGTGCCTGGAGTGTATCAGGGGGCACTGAAGCTTTCTTT.